The rows below give T cell receptor beta chains drawn from one sample of a study of T cell responses to AZD1222 COVID-19 vaccine. Using immunoSEQ multiplex PCR, the repertoire was profiled, and TCRdb retains in-frame clones only, with some absent. Among over 130,000 clones listed, about 90% were seen once. The sequencing here drew on peripheral blood, taken 28 days after the second dose of the MenACWY control vaccine. The receptors were sampled from an adult who received the MenACWY meningococcal vaccine as a control. The CDR3 runs from the conserved cysteine through the conserved F or W. D genes are given only for firm matches. Size tells how often a clone was seen (once, few, many) or the class of an expanded clone, and some rows leave it out.

D,length,J,V,size,CDR3,DNA
TRBD1,14,TRBJ1-2,TRBV7-9,few,CASSQIGTGVGYTF,TGTGCCAGCAGCCAGATCGGGACAGGAGTTGGCTACACCTTC
.,13,TRBJ1-1,TRBV24-1,.,CATSDFNGLSAFF,TGTGCCACCAGTGATTTTAATGGGTTGTCAGCTTTCTTT
.,14,TRBJ1-5,TRBV5-6,.,CASSLLQDNQPQHF,TGTGCCAGCAGCTTGTTGCAGGACAATCAGCCCCAGCATTTT
TRBD1,13,TRBJ2-1,TRBV13,.,CASRGTAYNEQFF,TGTGCCAGCAGGGGGACAGCGTACAATGAGCAGTTCTTC
.,16,TRBJ2-6,TRBV27,.,CASGSTWNSGANVLTF,TGTGCCAGCGGATCGACTTGGAACTCTGGGGCCAACGTCCTGACTTTC
.,15,TRBJ2-7,TRBV5-6,.,CASSLAGRSTYEQYF,TGTGCCAGCAGCTTGGCCGGACGGTCAACCTACGAGCAGTACTTC
.,11,TRBJ2-1,TRBV20-1,.,CSARVVAEQFF,TGCAGTGCTAGGGTGGTAGCGGAGCAGTTCTTC
.,14,TRBJ1-1,TRBV6-2/TRBV6-3,few,CASTPGGRRTEAFF,TGTGCCAGCACCCCCGGGGGGCGCAGAACTGAAGCTTTCTTT
TRBD2,15,TRBJ2-2,TRBV25-1,.,CASSGIAGVTGELFF,TGTGCCAGCAGTGGAATAGCGGGAGTTACCGGGGAGCTGTTTTTT
.,13,TRBJ2-7,TRBV7-9,.,CASSKQGPNEQYF,TGTGCCAGCAGCAAACAGGGACCCAACGAGCAGTACTTC
TRBD1,17,TRBJ2-1,TRBV7-2,.,CASSLVSLGQRLHEQFF,TGTGCCAGCAGCTTAGTCTCGCTGGGACAGAGGCTCCATGAGCAGTTCTTC
.,13,TRBJ2-2,TRBV6-4,.,CASSVTNTGELFF,TGTGCCAGCAGTGTCACAAACACCGGGGAGCTGTTTTTT
TRBD1,16,TRBJ1-2,TRBV4-3,.,CASSRGQGSPGYGYTF,TGCGCCAGCAGCCGCGGACAGGGGTCCCCTGGGTATGGCTACACCTTC
TRBD2,17,TRBJ2-1,TRBV7-3,.,CASSLSGLAGSYNEQFF,TGTGCCAGCAGCTTAAGCGGACTAGCGGGATCGTACAATGAGCAGTTCTTC
TRBD2,16,TRBJ2-3,TRBV5-5,.,CASSLEPGGWTDTQYF,TGTGCCAGCAGCTTGGAGCCGGGGGGATGGACAGATACGCAGTATTTT
TRBD2,15,TRBJ2-1,TRBV19,.,CASKGTSGDYNEQFF,TGTGCCAGTAAAGGGACTAGCGGGGATTACAATGAGCAGTTCTTC
.,16,TRBJ2-3,TRBV19,.,CASSIEGRGGTDTQYF,TGTGCCAGTAGTATAGAGGGCAGGGGTGGCACAGATACGCAGTATTTT
TRBD2,17,TRBJ2-7,TRBV7-2,once,CASSLNGGAISPYEQYF,TGTGCCAGCAGCTTAAACGGGGGGGCCATCTCCCCCTACGAGCAGTACTTC